The rows below give T cell receptor beta chains drawn from one sample of a study of cytomegalovirus exposure and HLA in healthy donors. TCRdb's copy holds only in-frame clones and misses some; the assay was immunoSEQ multiplex PCR. This table holds around 52,000 clones. Sequencing input: PBMCs. The source is a woman between 50 and 59 years old in good health and CMV-seropositive. Both conserved end residues are part of each CDR3. The D gene is left open where the match is weak.

TRBJ2-7 | - | TRBV5-1 | TGCGCCAGCAGCTTTCAGGCTAGCAGCTACGAGCAGTACTTC | CASSFQASSYEQYF
TRBJ2-7 | - | TRBV7-9 | TGTGCCAGCAGCCCAAGGACATCCCCCTACGAGCAGTACTTC | CASSPRTSPYEQYF
TRBJ2-5 | TRBD1 | TRBV19 | TGTGCCAGTAGTAAGGGGACAGGGCTGGAGACCCAGTACTTC | CASSKGTGLETQYF
TRBJ1-1 | - | TRBV7-2 | TGTGCCAGCAAGTCGGGGGGCAATATGAACACTGAAGCTTTCTTT | CASKSGGNMNTEAFF
TRBJ2-7 | - | TRBV14 | TGTGCCAGCAGCCAAGATTGGGGCAGGCACTACGAGCAGTACTTC | CASSQDWGRHYEQYF
TRBJ2-1 | TRBD2 | TRBV19 | TGTGCCAGTGTCAGACTAGCGGGAGACAATGAGCAGTTCTTC | CASVRLAGDNEQFF
TRBJ2-5 | TRBD1 | TRBV30 | TGTGCCTGGAGCCAGGGACAGCCGAGACAAGAGACCCAGTACTTC | CAWSQGQPRQETQYF
TRBJ2-3 | - | TRBV7-2 | TGTGCCAGCAGCTACAACACAGATACGCAGTATTTT | CASSYNTDTQYF
TRBJ1-2 | TRBD1 | TRBV10-3 | TGTGCCATCAGTGAGTCCCAGACAGGGCCGTATGGCTACACCTTC | CAISESQTGPYGYTF
TRBJ2-1 | - | TRBV7-2 | TGTGCCAGCAGCGATACTACAGGGCCGGGACGGCGAGCGGAGCAGTTCTTC | CASSDTTGPGRRAEQFF
TRBJ1-1 | - | TRBV13 | TGTGCCTCCAGGCAGGGAGGAGGATGGTTCCCTCAGAACACTGAAGCTTTCTTT | CASRQGGGWFPQNTEAFF
TRBJ1-4 | TRBD1 | TRBV30 | TGTGCCTGGAGTGATCACATTGGACAGGGAGTGGAAAAACTGTTTTTT | CAWSDHIGQGVEKLFF
TRBJ2-1 | - | TRBV7-9 | TGTGCCAGCAGCCCTCGGGGGAGCTCCTACAATGAGCAGTTCTTC | CASSPRGSSYNEQFF
TRBJ2-1 | TRBD2 | TRBV7-2 | TGTGCCAGCAGCCCAGCGGCGGGAGGGCAGAATGAGCAGTTCTTC | CASSPAAGGQNEQFF
TRBJ1-2 | TRBD1 | TRBV11-2 | TGTGCCAGCAGCTTAGGGGTACAGGGGCATGGCTACACCTTC | CASSLGVQGHGYTF
TRBJ1-2 | TRBD1 | TRBV20-1 | TGCAGTGCTAGGCAGGGGGGTGGCTACACCTTC | CSARQGGGYTF
TRBJ2-4 | TRBD1 | TRBV30 | TGTGCCTGGGACAGGGGGCGCATTCAGTACTTC | CAWDRGRIQYF
TRBJ1-4 | - | TRBV18 | TGTGCCAGCTCACCGCGGAGTACTAATGAAAAACTGTTTTTT | CASSPRSTNEKLFF
TRBJ2-1 | TRBD2 | TRBV5-6 | TGTGCCAGCAGCTTGGGACTAGCGGGGGCGGGTGAGCAGTTCTTC | CASSLGLAGAGEQFF
TRBJ2-5 | - | TRBV7-9 | TGTGCCAGCAGCCCCAAAGGTACATCAGGGGAGACCCAGTACTTC | CASSPKGTSGETQYF
TRBJ1-5 | TRBD1 | TRBV19 | TGTGCCAGTAGTGCTCTAAGACAGGGAAGCAATCAGCCCCAGCATTTT | CASSALRQGSNQPQHF
TRBJ2-3 | - | TRBV7-9 | TGTGCCAGCAGCCCATTGAGAATGGCGCAGTATTTT | CASSPLRMAQYF
TRBJ1-2 | TRBD1 | TRBV5-4 | TGTGCCAGCAGCTTGGGGGACAGGCCTTATGGCTACACCTTC | CASSLGDRPYGYTF
TRBJ2-3 | TRBD2 | TRBV9 | TGTGCCAGCAGCCTAGGGACTAGCGGGGGTTACTCGAGCACAGATACGCAGTATTTT | CASSLGTSGGYSSTDTQYF
TRBJ2-2 | - | TRBV5-1 | TGCGCCAGCAGGGCAGAGAACACCGGGGAGCTGTTTTTT | CASRAENTGELFF
TRBJ1-1 | - | TRBV30 | TGTGCCTGGATCTGGGCACAAACTGAAGCTTTCTTT | CAWIWAQTEAFF
TRBJ2-7 | - | TRBV5-5 | TGTGCCAGCAGGTTATCCATGGACACTTCCTACGAGCAGTACTTC | CASRLSMDTSYEQYF
TRBJ2-5 | - | TRBV7-6 | TGTGCCAGCAGCCGATTAGGGGACTTCAAAGAGACCCAGTACTTC | CASSRLGDFKETQYF
TRBJ2-3 | - | TRBV29-1 | TGCAGCGTTTTGACCGGGACTTTGGCAGATACGCAGTATTTT | CSVLTGTLADTQYF
TRBJ2-4 | TRBD1 | TRBV9 | TGTGCCAGCAGCGTACGTCGACCACCGGGACAGGGAGGTTATAAGGGCAAAAACATTCAGTACTTC | CASSVRRPPGQGGYKGKNIQYF
TRBJ1-2 | - | TRBV6-6 | TGTGCCAGCAGCCCCCTTGACTATGGCTACACCTTC | CASSPLDYGYTF
TRBJ1-2 | TRBD1 | TRBV2 | TGTGCCAGCAGTGAGAGACAGGGATATAGAGGCTACACCTTC | CASSERQGYRGYTF
TRBJ1-4 | - | TRBV19 | TGTGCCAGTAGCGACCTCCCGGGGAGGGCTAATGAAAAACTGTTTTTT | CASSDLPGRANEKLFF
TRBJ2-7 | TRBD2 | TRBV7-2 | TGTGCCAGCAGCACCCGGGAGGCCTACGAGCAGTACTTC | CASSTREAYEQYF
TRBJ1-1 | - | TRBV5-1 | TGCGCCAGCAGCTTGACCGGGGGGGACACTGAAGCTTTCTTT | CASSLTGGDTEAFF
TRBJ2-7 | TRBD1 | TRBV6-5 | TGTGCCAGCAGTTACTCTGACAGGGGTGGATACGAGCAGTACTTC | CASSYSDRGGYEQYF
TRBJ2-5 | TRBD2 | TRBV18 | TGTGCCAGCGCACCAGGGGTAGCGGGGAGAAAGGAGACCCAGTACTTC | CASAPGVAGRKETQYF
TRBJ1-1 | TRBD1 | TRBV6-5 | TGTGCCAGCAGTCCGGACAGGGGGCGGACTGAAGCTTTCTTT | CASSPDRGRTEAFF
TRBJ2-7 | TRBD2 | TRBV4-2 | TGTGCCAGCAGCCAAGGAGGAAGCGGGGGGGCCGAGCAGTACTTC | CASSQGGSGGAEQYF
TRBJ2-1 | - | TRBV6-5 | TGTGCCAGCAGTTACATTGTCGGTACAGGGAGAATGCAGCAGTTCTTC | CASSYIVGTGRMQQFF